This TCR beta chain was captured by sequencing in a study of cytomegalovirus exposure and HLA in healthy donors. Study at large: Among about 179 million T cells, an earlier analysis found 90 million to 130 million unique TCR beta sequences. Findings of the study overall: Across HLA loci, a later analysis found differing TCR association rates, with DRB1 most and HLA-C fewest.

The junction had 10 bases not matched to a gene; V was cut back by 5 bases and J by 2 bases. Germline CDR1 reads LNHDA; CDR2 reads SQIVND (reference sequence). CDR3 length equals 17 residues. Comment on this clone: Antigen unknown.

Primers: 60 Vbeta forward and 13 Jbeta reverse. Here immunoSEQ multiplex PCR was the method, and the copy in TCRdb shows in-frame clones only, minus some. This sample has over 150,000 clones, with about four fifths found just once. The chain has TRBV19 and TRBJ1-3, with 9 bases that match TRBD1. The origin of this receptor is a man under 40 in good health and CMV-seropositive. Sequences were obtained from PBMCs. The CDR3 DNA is TGTGCCAGTAGTCACAACCGGGACAGGGTTACTGGAAACACCATATATTTT. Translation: CASSHNRDRVTGNTIYF.